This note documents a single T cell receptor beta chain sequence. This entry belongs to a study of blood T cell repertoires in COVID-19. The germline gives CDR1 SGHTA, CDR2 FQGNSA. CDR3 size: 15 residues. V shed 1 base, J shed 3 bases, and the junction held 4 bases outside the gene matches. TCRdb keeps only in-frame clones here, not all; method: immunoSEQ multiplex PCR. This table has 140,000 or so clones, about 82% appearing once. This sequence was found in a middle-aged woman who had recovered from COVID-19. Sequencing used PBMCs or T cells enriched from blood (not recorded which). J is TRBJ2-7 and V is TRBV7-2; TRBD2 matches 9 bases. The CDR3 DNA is TGTGCCAGCAGCTTAGAAGGGCGGGGGGGCTACGAGCAGTACTTC. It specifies CASSLEGRGGYEQYF.